The rows below give T cell receptor beta chains drawn from one sample of a study of shared clonotypes between healthy human individuals. TCRdb keeps only in-frame clones here, not all; method: immunoSEQ multiplex PCR. The sample has about 2.4 million clones, 93% seen once. Sample: naive CD4+ T cells from PBMCs. These receptor sequences come from a man between 18 and 35 years old in good health. Some clones in this sample may be carry-over from other donors' samples. Both conserved end residues are part of each CDR3. Each record gives: D gene, J gene, clone size, V gene, CDR3 protein, CDR3 DNA. D genes are given only for firm matches. Clone size appears in some rows only: once, few, many, or a class for an expanded clone.

NA TRBJ2-7 NA TRBV14 CASSQGTAYEQYF TGTGCCAGCAGCCAAGGGACGGCCTACGAGCAGTACTTC
NA TRBJ2-7 NA TRBV28 CASSPPYREYEQYF TGTGCCAGCAGTCCTCCTTACAGGGAGTACGAGCAGTACTTC
NA TRBJ2-1 NA TRBV21-1 CASSNLPTSGRGDDYNEQFF TGTGCCAGCAGCAACCTCCCTACTAGCGGGAGGGGAGACGACTACAATGAGCAGTTCTTC
NA TRBJ1-4 NA TRBV4-3 CASSRQKGPIEELFF TGCGCCAGCAGCCGACAGAAAGGACCGATTGAGGAACTGTTTTTT
TRBD1 TRBJ2-2 NA TRBV28 CASSLTGGPTGELFF TGTGCCAGCAGTTTAACAGGGGGGCCCACCGGGGAGCTGTTTTTT
TRBD1 TRBJ1-1 once TRBV18 CASSPPGQRMNTEAFF TGTGCCAGCTCACCTCCGGGACAGAGGATGAACACTGAAGCTTTCTTT
NA TRBJ2-5 NA TRBV6-1 CASSGGGETQYF TGTGCCAGCAGTGGTGGGGGGGAGACCCAGTACTTC
NA TRBJ1-2 NA TRBV7-9 CASSLASPLIYGYTF TGTGCCAGCAGCTTAGCGTCCCCACTTATCTATGGCTACACCTTC
NA TRBJ2-4 NA TRBV7-9 CASSPRRGLGDIQYF TGTGCCAGCAGCCCCCGGAGGGGGCTGGGAGACATTCAGTACTTC
NA TRBJ1-5 NA TRBV28 CASFTRNNQPQHF TGTGCCAGCTTTACGCGGAACAATCAGCCCCAGCATTTT
NA TRBJ2-7 NA TRBV14 CASSQVQGSGEQYF TGTGCCAGCAGCCAAGTTCAGGGTTCGGGCGAGCAGTACTTC
NA TRBJ1-6 NA TRBV28 CASSFLGDKSSYNSPLHF TGTGCCAGCAGTTTCTTGGGGGACAAGAGCTCCTATAATTCACCCCTCCACTTT
TRBD1 TRBJ2-7 NA TRBV27 CASSLTGTGGRVGYEQYF TGTGCCAGCAGTTTGACCGGGACAGGGGGCCGGGTAGGCTACGAGCAGTACTTC
NA TRBJ1-1 NA TRBV6-5 CASSDLGDYTEAFF TGTGCCAGCAGTGACCTTGGGGATTACACTGAAGCTTTCTTT
NA TRBJ1-1 NA TRBV19 CASSIYGYGGGTEAFF TGTGCCAGTAGTATATATGGGTATGGTGGGGGCACTGAAGCTTTCTTT
NA TRBJ2-5 NA TRBV5-6 CASSFDLGHNQETQYF TGTGCCAGCAGCTTCGACCTGGGACACAACCAAGAGACCCAGTACTTC
NA TRBJ1-6 NA TRBV5-6 CASSGGDRDNSPLHF TGTGCCAGCAGCGGAGGGGACCGAGATAATTCACCCCTCCACTTT
TRBD2 TRBJ2-3 NA TRBV7-3 CASSWGTNVDTQYF TGTGCCAGCAGCTGGGGGACTAATGTTGATACGCAGTATTTT
NA TRBJ2-7 once TRBV28 CASSWGVSEQYF TGTGCCAGTTCGTGGGGGGTCAGCGAGCAGTACTTC
NA TRBJ2-7 NA TRBV28 CASSLRLAQPEQYF TGTGCCAGCAGTTTGAGGCTAGCACAACCCGAGCAGTACTTC
NA TRBJ2-3 NA TRBV11-2 CASSPGTDTQYF TGTGCCAGCAGCCCCGGCACAGATACGCAGTATTTT
TRBD2 TRBJ2-2 once TRBV18 CASSPRTSGKGRTGELFF TGTGCCAGCTCACCACGGACTAGCGGGAAAGGGAGGACCGGGGAGCTGTTTTTT
TRBD1 TRBJ1-1 NA TRBV2 CASSRQGSDTEAFF TGTGCCAGCAGCCGACAGGGGAGCGACACTGAAGCTTTCTTT
NA TRBJ2-7 NA TRBV19 CASSIEREAPEQYF TGTGCCAGTAGTATTGAGAGGGAGGCCCCCGAGCAGTACTTC
NA TRBJ1-1 few TRBV7-9 CASSSGAGFAFF TGTGCCAGCAGCTCAGGGGCGGGTTTCGCTTTCTTT
NA TRBJ2-1 NA TRBV7-3 CASSSSGSYNEQFF TGTGCCAGCAGCTCGTCGGGGTCCTACAATGAGCAGTTCTTC
NA TRBJ2-5 NA TRBV27 CASIFRAEIRETQYF TGTGCCAGCATCTTTAGGGCCGAAATCAGGGAGACCCAGTACTTC
NA TRBJ2-7 NA TRBV5-4 CASSLPGYEQYF TGTGCCAGCAGCTTGCCGGGCTACGAGCAGTACTTC
TRBD2 TRBJ2-3 NA TRBV4-2 CASSQDLGLAGADTQYF TGTGCCAGCAGCCAAGATCTAGGACTAGCGGGAGCGGATACGCAGTATTTT
TRBD2 TRBJ2-1 NA TRBV5-1 CASSLIEAGSHNEQFF TGCGCCAGCAGCTTAATTGAAGCGGGAAGTCACAATGAGCAGTTCTTC
NA TRBJ1-1 NA TRBV5-4 CASSSSRGAAPTEAFF TGTGCCAGCAGCTCCAGTCGGGGGGCGGCCCCCACTGAAGCTTTCTTT
NA TRBJ2-2 NA TRBV25-1 CASSVGDGYTGELFF TGTGCCAGCAGTGTGGGGGATGGTTACACCGGGGAGCTGTTTTTT
TRBD2 TRBJ2-3 NA TRBV18 CASSLSGTSGSTDTQYF TGTGCCAGCTCACTCTCCGGGACTAGCGGAAGCACAGATACGCAGTATTTT
NA TRBJ2-7 NA TRBV10-3 CAISESTGTALDEQYF TGTGCCATCAGTGAGTCCACCGGGACCGCCCTAGACGAGCAGTACTTC
NA TRBJ2-5 NA TRBV27 CASSLSAPTYQETQYF TGTGCCAGCAGTTTATCCGCCCCGACTTATCAAGAGACCCAGTACTTC
NA TRBJ2-7 NA TRBV7-9 CASRAGSYEQYF TGTGCCAGCCGGGCCGGCTCCTACGAGCAGTACTTC
TRBD1 TRBJ2-2 NA TRBV6-1 CASAGDRGTGGELFF TGTGCCAGCGCAGGGGACAGGGGGACCGGCGGGGAGCTGTTTTTT
NA TRBJ1-5 NA TRBV4-2 CASSQGPEGRQPQHF TGTGCCAGCAGCCAAGGTCCCGAGGGTAGGCAGCCCCAGCATTTT
NA TRBJ2-6 NA TRBV5-1 CASSLAGAGANVLTF TGCGCCAGCAGCTTGGCCGGGGCTGGGGCCAACGTCCTGACTTTC
NA TRBJ2-3 NA TRBV9 CASSVSGRDTQYF TGTGCCAGCAGCGTCTCGGGAAGGGACACGCAGTATTTT
NA TRBJ2-5 NA TRBV6-6 CASSYHRAETQYF TGTGCCAGCAGTTATCACAGGGCAGAGACCCAGTACTTC
NA TRBJ1-1 once TRBV5-6 CASSFGIGNTEAFF TGTGCCAGCAGCTTTGGTATCGGGAACACTGAAGCTTTCTTT
NA TRBJ1-1 NA TRBV2 CASSEGAWNTEAFF TGTGCCAGCAGTGAGGGGGCCTGGAACACTGAAGCTTTCTTT
NA TRBJ1-1 NA TRBV9 CASSAQGTLNTEAFF TGTGCCAGCAGCGCCCAAGGGACCTTGAACACTGAAGCTTTCTTT
NA TRBJ2-6 NA TRBV19 CASSNRVSGANVLTF TGTGCCAGTAGTAACAGGGTCTCTGGGGCCAACGTCCTGACTTTC
NA TRBJ2-3 NA TRBV27 CASSFFSATPGDTDTQYF TGTGCCAGCAGTTTTTTTAGCGCGACTCCGGGGGACACAGATACGCAGTATTTT